This is a list of T cell receptor beta chains from one sample in a study of shared clonotypes between healthy human individuals. Sequenced by immunoSEQ multiplex PCR; TCRdb stores in-frame clones only, minus some. Among just over 2,000,000 clones listed, 85% to 95% were seen once. The sample was naive CD4+ T cells sorted from blood. Source of these receptors: a man between 18 and 29 years old in good health. The CDR3 runs from the conserved cysteine through the conserved F or W. Fields, in order: J gene, clone size, V gene, D gene, CDR3 protein, CDR3 DNA. The D gene is left open where the match is weak. Rows give clone size only sometimes, using once, few, many, or a class for an expanded clone.

J gene: TRBJ1-5; clone size: once; V gene: TRBV28; D gene: NA; CDR3 protein: CASSSYEINQPQHF; CDR3 DNA: TGTGCCAGCAGTTCATATGAAATAAATCAGCCCCAGCATTTT
J gene: TRBJ2-3; clone size: once; V gene: TRBV30; D gene: NA; CDR3 protein: CAWSRDTQYF; CDR3 DNA: TGTGCCTGGTCGAGGGATACGCAGTATTTT
J gene: TRBJ2-7; clone size: NA; V gene: TRBV6-5; D gene: TRBD2; CDR3 protein: CASSYGLAGAVYEQYF; CDR3 DNA: TGTGCCAGCAGTTACGGACTAGCGGGAGCCGTCTACGAGCAGTACTTC
J gene: TRBJ1-5; clone size: NA; V gene: TRBV1; D gene: NA; CDR3 protein: CTSSQDQPDSNQPQHF; CDR3 DNA: TGCACCAGCAGCCAGGACCAGCCAGATAGCAATCAGCCCCAGCATTTT
J gene: TRBJ2-2; clone size: NA; V gene: TRBV11-2; D gene: NA; CDR3 protein: CASSQGTKAVPNTGELFF; CDR3 DNA: TGTGCCAGCAGCCAGGGAACCAAAGCGGTACCGAACACCGGGGAGCTGTTTTTT
J gene: TRBJ2-2; clone size: NA; V gene: TRBV10-3; D gene: TRBD2; CDR3 protein: CAIRLAANTGELFF; CDR3 DNA: TGTGCCATCCGCCTAGCGGCGAACACCGGGGAGCTGTTTTTT
J gene: TRBJ1-2; clone size: NA; V gene: TRBV7-9; D gene: NA; CDR3 protein: CASSLTGPLGYTF; CDR3 DNA: TGTGCCAGCAGCTTAACAGGGCCCTTAGGCTACACCTTC
J gene: TRBJ1-2; clone size: once; V gene: TRBV5-4; D gene: TRBD1; CDR3 protein: CASSLGTGVGSYGYTF; CDR3 DNA: TGTGCCAGCAGCTTGGGGACAGGGGTTGGCAGCTATGGCTACACCTTC
J gene: TRBJ2-7; clone size: NA; V gene: TRBV19; D gene: TRBD1; CDR3 protein: CASSQTGTGWTYEQYF; CDR3 DNA: TGTGCCAGTAGCCAAACCGGGACAGGGTGGACCTACGAGCAGTACTTC
J gene: TRBJ1-1; clone size: NA; V gene: TRBV5-1; D gene: NA; CDR3 protein: CASSLEQGTEAFF; CDR3 DNA: TGCGCCAGCAGCTTGGAGCAGGGGACTGAAGCTTTCTTT
J gene: TRBJ2-5; clone size: NA; V gene: TRBV28; D gene: TRBD1; CDR3 protein: CASSSYGQALQETQYF; CDR3 DNA: TGTGCCAGCAGTTCCTACGGACAGGCCCTACAAGAGACCCAGTACTTC
J gene: TRBJ2-3; clone size: NA; V gene: TRBV27; D gene: TRBD2; CDR3 protein: CASRLSGVGADTQYF; CDR3 DNA: TGTGCCAGCAGGCTTAGCGGGGTGGGAGCAGATACGCAGTATTTT
J gene: TRBJ2-2; clone size: NA; V gene: TRBV19; D gene: NA; CDR3 protein: CASSSSTGNTGELFF; CDR3 DNA: TGTGCCAGTAGTAGTTCGACAGGGAACACCGGGGAGCTGTTTTTT
J gene: TRBJ2-3; clone size: NA; V gene: TRBV2; D gene: TRBD2; CDR3 protein: CASSEGAASGGTDTQYF; CDR3 DNA: TGTGCCAGCAGTGAAGGGGCGGCTAGCGGGGGTACAGATACGCAGTATTTT
J gene: TRBJ1-3; clone size: NA; V gene: TRBV5-1; D gene: NA; CDR3 protein: CASSLGDTMGNTIYF; CDR3 DNA: TGCGCCAGCAGCTTGGGGGATACTATGGGAAACACCATATATTTT
J gene: TRBJ1-6; clone size: NA; V gene: TRBV18; D gene: NA; CDR3 protein: CASSRDSVRSNSPLHF; CDR3 DNA: TGTGCCAGCTCACGAGATAGTGTCCGGAGTAATTCACCCCTCCACTTT
J gene: TRBJ1-4; clone size: NA; V gene: TRBV5-1; D gene: TRBD1; CDR3 protein: CASSNRDRGATNEKLFF; CDR3 DNA: TGCGCCAGCAGCAATCGGGACAGGGGAGCAACTAATGAAAAACTGTTTTTT
J gene: TRBJ2-7; clone size: once; V gene: TRBV11-3; D gene: NA; CDR3 protein: CASSLADLLTCYEQYF; CDR3 DNA: TGTGCCAGCAGCTTAGCGGACCTTTTGACGTGCTACGAGCAGTACTTC
J gene: TRBJ1-2; clone size: NA; V gene: TRBV6-5; D gene: TRBD1; CDR3 protein: CASRGAGTGIAGYTF; CDR3 DNA: TGTGCCAGCAGGGGGGCCGGGACAGGGATTGCCGGCTACACCTTC
J gene: TRBJ1-1; clone size: NA; V gene: TRBV6-6; D gene: NA; CDR3 protein: CASSYGGLNTEAFF; CDR3 DNA: TGTGCCAGCAGTTACGGTGGGTTGAACACTGAAGCTTTCTTT
J gene: TRBJ2-5; clone size: NA; V gene: TRBV7-9; D gene: TRBD1; CDR3 protein: CASSLGRQGEETQYF; CDR3 DNA: TGTGCCAGCAGCTTAGGTAGACAGGGTGAGGAGACCCAGTACTTC
J gene: TRBJ1-4; clone size: NA; V gene: TRBV4-3; D gene: TRBD1; CDR3 protein: CASSANRGTNEKLFF; CDR3 DNA: TGCGCCAGCAGCGCGAACAGGGGAACTAATGAAAAACTGTTTTTT
J gene: TRBJ2-1; clone size: NA; V gene: TRBV7-2; D gene: NA; CDR3 protein: CASSLAFNEQFF; CDR3 DNA: TGTGCCAGCAGCTTAGCCTTTAATGAGCAGTTCTTC
J gene: TRBJ2-2; clone size: NA; V gene: TRBV27; D gene: TRBD1; CDR3 protein: CASSLFSPARDRGPTGELFF; CDR3 DNA: TGTGCCAGCAGTTTATTTTCTCCCGCGCGGGACAGGGGCCCTACCGGGGAGCTGTTTTTT
J gene: TRBJ1-2; clone size: NA; V gene: TRBV29-1; D gene: NA; CDR3 protein: CSVGPVSFKLSYGYTF; CDR3 DNA: TGCAGCGTTGGCCCGGTTTCCTTCAAGCTCAGCTATGGCTACACCTTC
J gene: TRBJ2-6; clone size: NA; V gene: TRBV6-5; D gene: NA; CDR3 protein: CASSSRAGANVLTF; CDR3 DNA: TGTGCCAGCAGTTCCAGGGCTGGGGCCAACGTCCTGACTTTC
J gene: TRBJ1-2; clone size: NA; V gene: TRBV5-4; D gene: NA; CDR3 protein: CASSPYEGSLGTF; CDR3 DNA: TGTGCCAGCAGCCCTTATGAGGGGTCCCTCGGCACCTTC
J gene: TRBJ2-7; clone size: NA; V gene: TRBV18; D gene: TRBD1; CDR3 protein: CASSPPGQGALFLHEQYF; CDR3 DNA: TGTGCCAGCTCACCCCCGGGACAGGGGGCCCTGTTCCTCCACGAGCAGTACTTC
J gene: TRBJ1-5; clone size: NA; V gene: TRBV28; D gene: NA; CDR3 protein: CASSRLRDYSNQPQHF; CDR3 DNA: TGTGCCAGCAGCCGCCTCAGGGACTATAGCAATCAGCCCCAGCATTTT
J gene: TRBJ1-3; clone size: NA; V gene: TRBV30; D gene: NA; CDR3 protein: CAWSNEGRRNTIYF; CDR3 DNA: TGTGCCTGGAGTAATGAGGGGCGCCGAAACACCATATATTTT
J gene: TRBJ2-7; clone size: NA; V gene: TRBV11-2; D gene: TRBD1; CDR3 protein: CASSPRTGLGYEQYF; CDR3 DNA: TGTGCCAGCAGCCCCAGGACAGGATTGGGCTACGAGCAGTACTTC
J gene: TRBJ1-1; clone size: NA; V gene: TRBV2; D gene: NA; CDR3 protein: CASSELRLLGQF; CDR3 DNA: TGTGCCAGCAGTGAACTAAGGCTGTTGGGGCAATTT
J gene: TRBJ2-7; clone size: NA; V gene: TRBV30; D gene: NA; CDR3 protein: CAWSVRGSSSYEQYF; CDR3 DNA: TGTGCCTGGAGTGTTCGGGGGTCCAGCTCCTACGAGCAGTACTTC
J gene: TRBJ2-1; clone size: NA; V gene: TRBV30; D gene: TRBD2; CDR3 protein: CAWSRTSANEQFF; CDR3 DNA: TGTGCCTGGAGTCGGACTAGCGCGAATGAGCAGTTCTTC
J gene: TRBJ1-2; clone size: once; V gene: TRBV2; D gene: NA; CDR3 protein: CASSFNYGYTF; CDR3 DNA: TGTGCCAGCAGTTTCAACTATGGCTACACCTTC
J gene: TRBJ1-1; clone size: NA; V gene: TRBV5-6; D gene: NA; CDR3 protein: CASSLGRGWTEAFF; CDR3 DNA: TGTGCCAGCAGCTTGGGGCGCGGGTGGACTGAAGCTTTCTTT
J gene: TRBJ1-1; clone size: NA; V gene: TRBV28; D gene: TRBD1; CDR3 protein: CASGTGGSGTEAFF; CDR3 DNA: TGTGCCAGCGGTACAGGGGGCTCGGGCACTGAAGCTTTCTTT
J gene: TRBJ1-2; clone size: NA; V gene: TRBV14; D gene: TRBD1; CDR3 protein: CASSPDHRGVYGYTF; CDR3 DNA: TGTGCCAGCAGCCCCGACCACAGGGGAGTCTATGGCTACACCTTC
J gene: TRBJ1-1; clone size: NA; V gene: TRBV27; D gene: NA; CDR3 protein: CASRVGLGWNTEAFF; CDR3 DNA: TGTGCCAGCCGCGTGGGCCTAGGGTGGAACACTGAAGCTTTCTTT
J gene: TRBJ2-1; clone size: NA; V gene: TRBV2; D gene: TRBD1; CDR3 protein: CASIGLGGPFYNEQFF; CDR3 DNA: TGTGCCAGCATAGGTCTAGGGGGCCCTTTCTACAATGAGCAGTTCTTC
J gene: TRBJ2-2; clone size: NA; V gene: TRBV18; D gene: NA; CDR3 protein: CASSPGTGNTGELFF; CDR3 DNA: TGTGCCAGCTCGCCCGGAACAGGGAACACCGGGGAGCTGTTTTTT
J gene: TRBJ1-2; clone size: NA; V gene: TRBV5-4; D gene: NA; CDR3 protein: CASSSDRFYGYTF; CDR3 DNA: TGTGCCAGCAGCTCCGACAGATTCTATGGCTACACCTTC
J gene: TRBJ2-5; clone size: NA; V gene: TRBV7-9; D gene: TRBD2; CDR3 protein: CASSLGRGDPETQYF; CDR3 DNA: TGTGCCAGCTCCCTGGGGCGGGGGGACCCGGAGACCCAGTACTTC
J gene: TRBJ1-6; clone size: NA; V gene: TRBV28; D gene: TRBD1; CDR3 protein: CASSLQGAGNSPLHF; CDR3 DNA: TGTGCCAGCAGCCTACAGGGGGCTGGGAATTCACCCCTCCACTTT
J gene: TRBJ1-3; clone size: NA; V gene: TRBV11-2; D gene: NA; CDR3 protein: CASSSTRGLYF; CDR3 DNA: TGTGCCAGCAGCTCCACCCGGGGGTTATATTTT
J gene: TRBJ2-6; clone size: once; V gene: TRBV7-9; D gene: TRBD1; CDR3 protein: CASSLVIQGALSGANVLTF; CDR3 DNA: TGTGCCAGCAGCTTAGTCATACAGGGGGCCCTCTCTGGGGCCAACGTCCTGACTTTC
J gene: TRBJ2-5; clone size: many; V gene: TRBV7-8; D gene: TRBD1; CDR3 protein: CASSSTGTGWETQYF; CDR3 DNA: TGTGCCAGCAGCTCGACGGGGACAGGGTGGGAGACCCAGTACTTC
J gene: TRBJ1-6; clone size: NA; V gene: TRBV5-4; D gene: NA; CDR3 protein: CASSLRGGNNSPLHF; CDR3 DNA: TGTGCCAGCAGCTTGAGGGGTGGTAATAATTCACCCCTCCACTTT